This T cell receptor beta chain was identified during a study of control samples from healthy donors and cancer patients. Trimming stripped 6 bases from V and 4 bases from J, with 10 bases between. This CDR3 is built from 12 residues. TCRdb's copy holds only in-frame clones and misses some; the assay was immunoSEQ multiplex PCR. Of approximately 84,000 clones listed, about nine tenths are singletons. V gene TRBV12-3 or TRBV12-4 combines with J gene TRBJ2-7, with D perhaps given as TRBD1 or TRBD2 (6 bases each). Sequencing was carried out using blood. The receptor comes from a man aged 25-45 years in good health. CDR3 sequence: CASRLGGYEQYF. For the CDR3, the DNA is TGTGCCAGCAGGCTAGGGGGGTACGAGCAGTACTTC.